This T cell receptor (beta chain) was obtained from a study of blood T cells in healthy people across ages. This clonotype was seen a handful of times. The extraction recovered at least 6 micrograms of total RNA per sample. The CDR3 contains 14 residues. The V and J ends lost 4 bases and 7 bases respectively, with 16 bases between them. The V gene's germline CDR1 is MNHEY and CDR2 SVGAGI. Through a sample-barcoded 5' primer and a J-beta primer mix, a second PCR was run for roughly 6 to 12 cycles. MiXCR, run by TCRdb on the 5' RACE reads, gives a single entry per CDR3 protein. The repertoire holds 800,000 to 950,000 distinct CDR3 sequences, with about 37% as singletons.

The clonotype comes from a man aged 18 to 30 in good health. The chain uses TRBV6-5 and TRBJ1-1, with D perhaps TRBD1 (5 bases). Sample: blood. The CDR3 loop reads CASSSPPGGHEAFF. CDR3 nucleotide sequence: TGTGCCAGCAGTTCCCCACCGGGCGGACATGAAGCTTTCTTT.